This TCR beta chain was captured in a study of blood T cell repertoires in COVID-19. The repertoire was sequenced with immunoSEQ multiplex PCR; TCRdb's copy has only in-frame clones and lacks some. The top ten hold 1.1% to 1.5% of the sample, which has roughly 70,000 clones, over 85% seen once. This CDR3 spans 15 amino acids. V was pared by 3 bases and J by 0 bases, with 9 bases between. From germline, CDR1 is LNHDA and CDR2 SQIVND (reference sequence). Sequencing input: peripheral blood. V gene TRBV19 combines with J gene TRBJ1-5; no clear D gene. The clonotype was recovered from a man aged 55 to 69 with acute or convalescent COVID-19. Written as DNA, the CDR3 is TGTGCCAGTAGTATGAGTTTTGGTAGCAATCAGCCCCAGCATTTT. It encodes CASSMSFGSNQPQHF. Full variable domain (outside the CDR3, taken from reference TRBV19 and TRBJ1-5): DGGITQSPKYLFRKEGQNVTLSCEQNLNHDAMYWYRQDPGQGLRLIYYSQIVNDFQKGDIAEGYSVSREKKESFPLTVTSAQKNPTAFYLCASSMSFGSNQPQHFGDGTRLSIL.